This T cell receptor beta chain was sequenced during a study of cytomegalovirus exposure and HLA in healthy donors. Germline loops: CDR1 LNHDA, CDR2 SQIVND (reference sequence). With 3 bases removed from V and 1 base from J, the gap between germline ends came to 12 bases. CDR3 length: 15 residues. Points from the study as a whole: Among the most significant clusters, several appeared linked to common viral pathogens in a later analysis.

With respect to this clone: Its antigen remains unidentified.

Vbeta (60) and Jbeta (13) primers were used in the PCR. Produced via immunoSEQ multiplex PCR; TCRdb's table is partial and in-frame only. The sample yields more than 140,000 clones, 64% seen once. Sequencing was performed on PBMCs. The chain has TRBV19 and TRBJ1-1; D call uncertain. The sequence was collected from a woman aged 25 to 39 in good health and CMV-seropositive. In nucleotides, the CDR3 is TGTGCCAGTAGTATCAGTCCCGTTCGGAACACTGAAGCTTTCTTT. It is translated as CASSISPVRNTEAFF.